This T cell receptor beta chain was retrieved from a study of blood T cell repertoires in COVID-19. Study context: The study drew acute and convalescent COVID-19 samples from the United States, Italy and Spain. Sources were T cells, B-cell-depleted T cells, or PBMCs; the material itself was cDNA or gDNA.

The authors' processing: How many nucleated cells were present was estimated from reference gene primer amplification. The protocol was immunoSEQ multiplex PCR, while the TCRdb copy is restricted to in-frame clones and leaves out a portion. V, J and clone size derive from that table, while D and trimming were established from the DNA sequence. The profile shows 200,000 or so clones, roughly 85% of them singletons. J was trimmed by 7 bases and V by 7 bases; bases with no gene match: 8. CDR1 is LNHDA and CDR2 is SQIVND in the germline V gene (reference sequence). The length of the CDR3 is 16 residues. A few counts support this clone.

Specimen: peripheral blood. The TCR sequence derives from a young woman with acute or convalescent COVID-19. This chain joins TRBV19 and TRBJ2-1; 15 bases map to TRBD2. CDR3 residues: CASTAGTSGRINEQFF. CDR3 DNA sequence: TGTGCCAGTACCGCGGGGACTAGCGGGAGGATAAATGAGCAGTTCTTC.